This T cell receptor beta chain stems from a study of blood T cell repertoires in COVID-19. Study information: Donors in the United States, Italy and Spain gave samples during acute or convalescent COVID-19. Sample material is recorded as cDNA or gDNA derived from T cells, B-cell-depleted T cells, or PBMCs.

How the authors handled the data: Researchers report that nucleated cell counts were estimated from reference gene primer amplification. Some clones are missing from TCRdb's copy, which holds only in-frame ones; the method was immunoSEQ multiplex PCR. The V and J calls and clone size were taken over from that table, and D and trimming were inferred from the DNA. Of about 56,000 clones listed, less than 90% are singletons. There are 13 residues in the CDR3. With 6 bases removed from V and 3 bases from J, the gap between germline ends came to 11 bases. This clonotype was sampled from a woman aged 80 or over with acute or convalescent COVID-19. V usage is TRBV12-3 or TRBV12-4 and J usage is TRBJ1-2; no definite D call. Sequences were obtained from peripheral blood. The CDR3 is CASSRGEDYGYTF. The CDR3 DNA reads as TGTGCCAGCAGCCGCGGGGAGGACTATGGCTACACCTTC.